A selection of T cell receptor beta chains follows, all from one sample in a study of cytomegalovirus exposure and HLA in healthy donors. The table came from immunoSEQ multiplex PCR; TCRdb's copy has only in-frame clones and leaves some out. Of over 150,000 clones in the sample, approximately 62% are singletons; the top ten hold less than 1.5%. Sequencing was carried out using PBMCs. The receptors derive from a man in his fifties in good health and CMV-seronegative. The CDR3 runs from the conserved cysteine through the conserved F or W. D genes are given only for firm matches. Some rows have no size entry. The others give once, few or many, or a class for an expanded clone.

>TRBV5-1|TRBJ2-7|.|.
TGCGCCAGCAGCTTGGTAGCTGGAAGCTACGAGCAGTACTTC
CASSLVAGSYEQYF
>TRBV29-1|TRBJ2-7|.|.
TGCAGCGTTGAACTGGAGACAGATAGCTCCTACGAGCAGTACTTC
CSVELETDSSYEQYF
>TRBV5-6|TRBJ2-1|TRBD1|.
TGTGCCAGCAGCTTTGCCGGGACAGGGAACGACAATGAGCAGTTCTTC
CASSFAGTGNDNEQFF
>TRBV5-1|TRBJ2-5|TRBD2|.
TGCGCCAGCAGCCTAGCGGCCGTTCAAGAGACCCAGTACTTC
CASSLAAVQETQYF
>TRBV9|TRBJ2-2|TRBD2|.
TGTGCCAGCAGCGTCGTTACGGGACTAGCGGCGAACACCGGGGAGCTGTTTTTT
CASSVVTGLAANTGELFF
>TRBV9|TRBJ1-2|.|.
TGTGCCAGCAGCGTCGGGGAAGTTAACTATGGCTACACCTTC
CASSVGEVNYGYTF
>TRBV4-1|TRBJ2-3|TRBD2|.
TGCGCCAGCAGCCAAGATCTGGCTAGCGGTAGCACAGATACGCAGTATTTT
CASSQDLASGSTDTQYF
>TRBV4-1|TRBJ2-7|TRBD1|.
TGCGCCAGCAGCCAGCTACTGACAGGGGGGGGCCTATACGAGCAGTACTTC
CASSQLLTGGGLYEQYF
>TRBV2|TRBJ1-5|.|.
TGTGCCAGCAGTAGAAGACGGGAGATTAGCAATCAGCCCCAGCATTTT
CASSRRREISNQPQHF
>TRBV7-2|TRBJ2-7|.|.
TGTGCCAGCAGCGAAACACCCTTCTACGAGCAGTACTTC
CASSETPFYEQYF
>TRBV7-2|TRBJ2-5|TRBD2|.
TGTGCCAGCAGCTTACAGGGACTAGCGGGGGAGACCCAGTACTTC
CASSLQGLAGETQYF
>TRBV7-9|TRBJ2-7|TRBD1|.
TGTGCCAGCAGCCCAGAGGACAGGGGATACGAGCAGTACTTC
CASSPEDRGYEQYF
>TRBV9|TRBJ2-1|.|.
TGTGCCAGCAGCGTAGAAGGCCAGGCCTACAATGAGCAGTTCTTC
CASSVEGQAYNEQFF
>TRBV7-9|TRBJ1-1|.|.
TGTGCCAGCAGCTCTGGACAGACAGCTTTCTTT
CASSSGQTAFF
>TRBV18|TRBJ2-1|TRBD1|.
TGTGCCAGCTCACCTGGGACAGGGGGCTCCTACAATGAGCAGTTCTTC
CASSPGTGGSYNEQFF
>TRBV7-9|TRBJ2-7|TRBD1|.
TGTGCCAGCAGCTTAAAGACAGGGTCCCGTTTCTACGAGCAGTACTTC
CASSLKTGSRFYEQYF
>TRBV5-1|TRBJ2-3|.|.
TGCGCCAGCAGCTTGGTGGCAGGCAGCACAGATACGCAGTATTTT
CASSLVAGSTDTQYF
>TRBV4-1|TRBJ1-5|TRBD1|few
TGCGCCAGCAGCCAAGACCTCGGGACAGGGGATTATAGCAATCAGCCCCAGCATTTT
CASSQDLGTGDYSNQPQHF
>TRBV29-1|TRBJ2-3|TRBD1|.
TGCAGCGTCGCTTCCGGGACAGGGGGCGCAGATACGCAGTATTTT
CSVASGTGGADTQYF
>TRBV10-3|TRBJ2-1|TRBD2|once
TGTGCCACCGGGACTAGCGGGGGGCTGTACAATGAGCAGTTCTTC
CATGTSGGLYNEQFF
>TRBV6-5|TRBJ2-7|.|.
TGTGCCAGCAGTCCCGGGGGAACGGTCCACGAGCAGTACTTC
CASSPGGTVHEQYF
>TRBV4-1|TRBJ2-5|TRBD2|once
TGCGCCAGCAGCCAACCAAGGACTAGCACGGAGACCCAGTACTTC
CASSQPRTSTETQYF
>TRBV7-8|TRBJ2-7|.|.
TGTGCCAGCAGCTCGGGGGGCAGCTCCTACGAGCAGTACTTC
CASSSGGSSYEQYF
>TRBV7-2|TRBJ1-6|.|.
TGTGCCAGCAGCTCACAACAGGGTACTAATTCACCCCTCCACTTT
CASSSQQGTNSPLHF
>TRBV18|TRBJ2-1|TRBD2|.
TGTGCCAGCTCATCTCTAAATCTAGCGGGGGGAAGCTCCTACAATGAGCAGTTCTTC
CASSSLNLAGGSSYNEQFF
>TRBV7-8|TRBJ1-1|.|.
TGTGCCAGCAGCTTATTTGAGGGAATAGGCACTGAAGCTTTCTTT
CASSLFEGIGTEAFF
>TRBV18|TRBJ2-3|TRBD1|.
TGTGCCAGCTCAGGGACAGGGGCGCCAGATACGCAGTATTTT
CASSGTGAPDTQYF
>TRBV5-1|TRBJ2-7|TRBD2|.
TGCGCCAGCAGCTCTATAGCGGGGGCCCTTCTCTACGAGCAGTACTTC
CASSSIAGALLYEQYF
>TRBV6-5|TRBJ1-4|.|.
TGTGCCAGCAAGAGAGGGGGGGCTGAAAAACTGTTTTTT
CASKRGGAEKLFF
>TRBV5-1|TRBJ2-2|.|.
TGCGCCAGCAGCTTTACAGGGTTCACCGGGGAGCTGTTTTTT
CASSFTGFTGELFF
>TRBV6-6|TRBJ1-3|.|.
TGTGCCAGCAGCCCTCCGGGGGGCCGCTCTGGAAACACCATATATTTT
CASSPPGGRSGNTIYF
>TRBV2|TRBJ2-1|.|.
TGTGCCAGCAGTGATCAACAATACAATGAGCAGTTCTTC
CASSDQQYNEQFF
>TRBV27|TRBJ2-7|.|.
TGTGCCAGCAGTTTAAGGGTCCGGACTGGGGACTCCTACGAGCAGTACTTC
CASSLRVRTGDSYEQYF
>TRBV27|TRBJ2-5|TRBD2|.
TGTGCCAGCAGCCAAAGACTAGCGGGGGAACCAGAGACCCAGTACTTC
CASSQRLAGEPETQYF
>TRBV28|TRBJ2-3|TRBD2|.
TGTGCCAGCAGGCGAGCGGGGGGTAGCACAGATACGCAGTATTTT
CASRRAGGSTDTQYF
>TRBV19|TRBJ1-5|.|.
TGTGCCAGTAGTATAGGACAGGACAATCAGCCCCAGCATTTT
CASSIGQDNQPQHF
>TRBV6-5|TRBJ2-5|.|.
TGTGCCAGCAGCCCCAGGGGCAGCTCCCAAGAGACCCAGTACTTC
CASSPRGSSQETQYF
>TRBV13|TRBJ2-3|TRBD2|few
TGTGCCAGCAGCCCCGATCTTCCGGCTAGCGGGGGGGCAGATACGCAGTATTTT
CASSPDLPASGGADTQYF
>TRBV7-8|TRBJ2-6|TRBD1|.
TGTGCCAGCAGCTCAGGGGGTTTCACGCGGTTCTCTGGGGCCAACGTCCTGACTTTC
CASSSGGFTRFSGANVLTF
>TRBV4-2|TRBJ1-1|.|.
TGTGCCAGCAGCCAAGAACCCCGTGGGAGCACTGAAGCTTTCTTT
CASSQEPRGSTEAFF
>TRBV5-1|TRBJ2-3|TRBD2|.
TGCGCCAGCAGCTTGCAAGGACTAGAATTAGATACGCAGTATTTT
CASSLQGLELDTQYF